Each of the 11 T cell receptor beta chains below was sequenced from the same sample in a study of regulatory T cells in long-lasting Graves disease. Through Arm-PCR of CDR3 regions and iRepertoire HTBI primers, TCR beta libraries were built. MiXCR, applied by TCRdb to the multiplex PCR reads, yields one record per CDR3 protein. The table lists roughly 520,000 distinct CDR3 sequences, around 12% of them singletons. Time point indicated: newly diagnosed GD, antithyroid drugs for less than 3 months. Generation of the TCR library employed RNA extracted from PBMCs. The data were also submitted as part of a second study, on T cells in Graves' hyperthyroidism and ophthalmopathy.

The material was peripheral blood mononuclear cells (PBMCs), obtained at new diagnosis, from a patient treated with antithyroid drugs. Receptors originate from a young woman with Graves disease.

There are many counts of this clonotype. The J gene is TRBJ1-2, the V gene TRBV28; 10 nucleotides line up with TRBD1. Germline V gene data show CDR1 as MDHEN and CDR2 as SYDVKM. Germline trimming cut 4 bases from V and 4 bases from J; bases unmatched to any gene: 12. The CDR3 spans 17 residues. The DNA of the CDR3 is TGTGCCAGCAGTTCCGTGGACAGGGGGAGCCAGCCCTATGGCTACACCTTC. Translating it yields CASSSVDRGSQPYGYTF.

The chain couples TRBV7-2 to TRBJ2-1; the match to TRBD2 covers 7 bases. The CDR3 has 18 amino acids. V lost 10 bases and J lost 7; bases outside the gene matches: 25. The V gene's germline CDR1 is SGHTA and CDR2 FQGNSA. In DNA, the CDR3 is TGTGCCATCTCAGATACCAGGCACGGGGCTAGCGGAAGGAATGAGCAGTTCTTC. Protein sequence: CAISDTRHGASGRNEQFF. Full variable domain (outside the CDR3, taken from reference TRBV7-2 and TRBJ2-1): GAGVSQSPSNKVTEKGKDVELRCDPISGHTALYWYRQSLGQGLEFLIYFQGNSAPDKSGLPSDRFSAERTGGSVSTLTIQRTQQEDSAVYLCAISDTRHGASGRNEQFFGPGTRLTVL.

This clonotype was counted between two and nine times. The V and J genes are TRBV7-9 and TRBJ2-1; 10 nucleotides align to TRBD2. The J segment lost 1 base and the V segment lost 5 bases, leaving 11 bases of the junction unmatched. Germline assignment: CDR1 SEHNR and CDR2 FQNEAQ (reference sequence). This CDR3 comprises 18 residues. The DNA of the CDR3 is TGTGCCAGCAGCCCTCGCAAGCGGGAGGGCCTTTCCTACAATGAGCAGTTCTTC. This gives the protein CASSPRKREGLSYNEQFF.

The sample holds many counts of this clonotype. The chain combines TRBV12-3 or TRBV12-4 with TRBJ2-7; D unclear. V was clipped by 6 bases and J by 0 bases, with 9 bases between them. This CDR3 has 13 residues. As DNA, the CDR3 is TGTGCCAGCAGCAAACAGAGCTCCTACGAGCAGTACTTC. This encodes CASSKQSSYEQYF.

The table lists this clonotype with many counts. V usage is TRBV2 and J usage is TRBJ2-2; 8 bases are shared with TRBD1. Germline lookup yields CDR1 SNHLY and CDR2 FYNNEI. The CDR3 length is 15 residues. The V gene end was trimmed by 7 bases and the J gene end by 3 bases; junction bases not matched to a gene: 7. CDR3 DNA: TGTGCCAGCACCCGGACAGGGTTAGACACCGGGGAGCTGTTTTTT. It translates to CASTRTGLDTGELFF.

This clonotype came up many times. The CDR3 region has the DNA TGTGCCAGCAGTGATGTAGCGCCCGCCTCGACGCAGTACTTC. It codes for CASSDVAPASTQYF. V is TRBV6-1 and J is TRBJ2-7, with D tentatively TRBD2 (5 bases). CDR1 is MNHNS, CDR2 SASEGT, per germline. The CDR3 sequence is 14 residues long. Trimming pared 3 bases from V and 9 bases from J, leaving 18 bases between.

This clonotype was seen at least ten times. V gene TRBV6-1 combines with J gene TRBJ2-2, with 9 bases lining up with TRBD2. Germline V CDR1 and CDR2: MNHNS, SASEGT. With 7 bases clipped from V and 5 bases from J, the junction kept 5 bases outside the gene matches. The CDR3 extends over 14 amino acids. Here the CDR3 reads CASIAAGGTGELFF. Written as DNA, the CDR3 is TGTGCCAGCATCGCAGCGGGAGGTACCGGGGAGCTGTTTTTT.

The chain links TRBV20-1 to TRBJ2-7; D is perhaps TRBD2 (5 bases). Per germline, CDR1 DFQATT and CDR2 SNEGSKA (reference sequence). V was pared by 3 bases and J by 0 bases, with 6 bases between. The CDR3 totals 12 residues. The CDR3 protein is CSASSDSYEQYF. The CDR3, as DNA: TGCAGTGCTAGTAGCGACTCCTACGAGCAGTACTTC.

This clonotype has a handful of counts. V usage is TRBV7-9 and J usage is TRBJ2-1, with 13 bases fitting TRBD2. Germline lookup yields CDR1 SEHNR and CDR2 FQNEAQ (reference sequence). CDR3 length equals 16 residues. V lost 1 base and J lost 12; bases outside the gene matches: 9. The CDR3 protein is CASSLGTSGRDLGQFF. The DNA for the CDR3 is TGTGCCAGCAGCTTAGGAACTAGCGGGAGGGATCTGGGGCAGTTCTTC.

This clonotype showed up many times. The CDR3 is CASSLQTSPSRNTQYF. As DNA, the CDR3 is TGTGCCAGCAGCCTCCAAACATCTCCCTCTAGGAATACGCAGTATTTT. This sequence joins TRBV7-2 and TRBJ2-3; D is undetermined. Germline lookup yields CDR1 SGHTA and CDR2 FQGNSA. V lost 5 bases and J lost 7, with 22 bases in between. This CDR3 is 16 amino acids long.

This clonotype was picked up many times. The chain couples TRBV11-2 to TRBJ2-3; D is unresolved. V dropped 5 bases and J dropped 2 bases, with 5 bases sitting between them. Germline V lookup: CDR1 SGHAT, CDR2 FQNNGV. The CDR3 contains 12 residues. The DNA for the CDR3 is TGTGCCAGCAGCCGAACCACAGATACGCAGTATTTT. Residues: CASSRTTDTQYF.